What follows is one T cell receptor beta chain and its context. The V end lost 1 base, the J end lost 3 bases, and 6 bases lay between the germline ends. The CDR3 runs 13 residues. Germline V gene lookup returns CDR1 MNHEY and CDR2 SMNVEV (reference sequence). The data were obtained in a study of cytomegalovirus exposure and HLA in healthy donors. This table comes from immunoSEQ multiplex PCR, and its TCRdb copy is limited to in-frame clones, with some not included. The data contain some 140,000 clones, about 90% of them seen just once; the ten biggest clones take up roughly 3%. V usage is TRBV27 and J usage is TRBJ1-1, with D possibly TRBD1 on 6 matching bases. Sequenced sample: PBMCs. The clonotype was recovered from a man aged 18 to 35 in good health and CMV-seronegative. CDR3 sequence (DNA): TGTGCCAGCAGTTTATACAGGGACACTGAAGCTTTCTTT. Amino acid sequence: CASSLYRDTEAFF.